A single sample gave rise to the 18 T cell receptor beta chains below, sequenced in a study of CD8 T cells in Susac syndrome. Random hexamers were used to reverse transcribe an amount of about 0.45 to 1 ug RNA. TCRdb used MiXCR to reprocess the immunoSEQ multiplex PCR reads, holding one entry per CDR3 protein. The sample records under 250,000 distinct CDR3 sequences, 94% being singletons. The sequencing input was CD4+ T cells from PBMCs. Source of these receptors: a human donor with Susac syndrome.

The chain recombines TRBV28 with TRBJ1-4; D is ambiguous. The CDR3 has 13 residues. The germline V and J ends were trimmed by 7 bases and 5 bases, with 11 bases remaining between them. Germline lookup yields CDR1 MDHEN and CDR2 SYDVKM. In nucleotides, the CDR3 is TGTGCCAGCACCCGCGGTCCCAATGAAAAACTGTTTTTT. As protein: CASTRGPNEKLFF.

This chain uses TRBV12-3 or TRBV12-4 with TRBJ1-2, with D possibly being TRBD1 (6 bases). V was clipped by 7 bases and J by 4 bases, with 13 bases between them. The CDR3 covers 13 residues. The CDR3 region has the DNA TGTGCCAGCAATACAGGGTTAGGCTATGGCTACACCTTC. It encodes CASNTGLGYGYTF.

The J gene is TRBJ1-6, the V gene TRBV28, with D perhaps TRBD1 (6 bases). Germline assignment: CDR1 MDHEN and CDR2 SYDVKM. This CDR3 has 15 residues. V was pared by 6 bases and J by 7 bases, with 16 bases between. CDR3 bases: TGTGCCAGCAGCAAACCTGGGGGGCGGAATTCACCCCTCCACTTT. It codes for CASSKPGGRNSPLHF.

Here the CDR3 reads CASSEFVGGAGETQYF. As DNA, the CDR3 is TGTGCCAGCAGTGAATTCGTCGGGGGGGCCGGGGAGACCCAGTACTTC. The rearrangement uses TRBV25-1 and TRBJ2-5, with 8 bases aligning to TRBD2. CDR3 length: 16 amino acids. Germline CDR1 MGHDK, CDR2 SYGVNS. Trimming at V came to 1 base and at J to 5 bases, leaving 9 bases not matched to a gene.

The rearrangement links TRBV28 to TRBJ1-2; 8 bases line up with TRBD1. The CDR3 runs to 15 residues. Germline assignment: CDR1 MDHEN and CDR2 SYDVKM. With 2 bases clipped from V and 8 bases from J, the junction kept 10 bases outside the gene matches. In DNA form, the CDR3 reads TGTGCCAGCAGTTTACGGCAGGGGGCTTTCGGAGGCTACACCTTC. It yields the protein CASSLRQGAFGGYTF.

This sequence joins TRBV12-3 or TRBV12-4 and TRBJ1-5; no clear D gene. Trimming pared 6 bases from V and 5 bases from J, leaving 8 bases between. The CDR3 consists of 12 residues. CDR3 DNA sequence: TGTGCCAGCAGCCGTATCGATCAGCCCCAGCATTTT. It specifies CASSRIDQPQHF.

This clonotype was observed once. The J gene is TRBJ2-3, the V gene TRBV4-3; D not certain. Trimming removed 0 bases at V and 6 bases at J, with 7 bases between. The CDR3 consists of 13 residues. CDR1 and CDR2 (germline): LGHNA, YSLEER. The DNA for the CDR3 is TGCGCCAGCAGCCAAGACCCCCCGGATACGCAGTATTTT. This sequence encodes CASSQDPPDTQYF.

The chain combines TRBV3-1 with TRBJ2-5; TRBD1 matches 7 bases. The CDR3 is 15 amino acids. V dropped 3 bases and J dropped 1; count of bases not matched to a gene: 5. Germline CDR1 LGHDT, CDR2 YNNKEL (reference sequence). This CDR3 reads CASSHETGPQETQYF. For the CDR3, the DNA is TGTGCCAGCAGCCACGAGACAGGGCCCCAAGAGACCCAGTACTTC.

The V gene is TRBV4-1, the J gene TRBJ1-4; D is undetermined. CDR1 and CDR2 (germline): MGHRA, YSYEKL. V shed 5 bases and J shed 8 bases, with 12 bases lying between them. CDR3 length: 13 amino acids. This CDR3 reads CASSDGLTEKLFF. As DNA, the CDR3 is TGCGCCAGCAGCGACGGACTTACGGAAAAACTGTTTTTT.

The V gene is TRBV20-1, the J gene TRBJ1-2, with D unresolved. The CDR3 is 13 amino acids. CDR1 is DFQATT and CDR2 is SNEGSKA in the germline V gene (reference sequence). V was shortened by 3 bases and J by 4 bases, with 12 bases between the two germline ends. The CDR3 bases are TGCAGTGCTAGGGAGGGAGTGGGCTATGGCTACACCTTC. It specifies CSAREGVGYGYTF.

The chain links TRBV6-5 to TRBJ1-2; tentative D call: TRBD1 (5 bases). The V gene lost 6 bases and the J gene lost 5 bases, with 13 bases spanning the gap. The length of the CDR3 is 13 residues. Germline V lookup: CDR1 MNHEY, CDR2 SVGAGI. The CDR3 region is CASRLPGNYGYTF. The CDR3 bases are TGTGCCAGCAGACTCCCAGGGAATTATGGCTACACCTTC.

For the CDR3, the DNA is TGTGCCAGCAGCGAGAGGGTTTTCGACACCGGGGAGCTGTTTTTT. Its protein is CASSERVFDTGELFF. V is TRBV3-1 and J is TRBJ2-2; D is perhaps TRBD2 (5 bases). V shed 5 bases and J shed 3 bases, with 13 bases lying between them. This CDR3 has 15 residues. Germline loops: CDR1 LGHDT, CDR2 YNNKEL (reference sequence).

This clonotype was observed once. This chain uses TRBV15 with TRBJ1-5; D is ambiguous. The length of the CDR3 is 17 residues. The V and J ends lost 0 bases and 2 bases respectively, with 14 bases between them. CDR1 is LNHNV and CDR2 is YYDKDF in the germline V gene (reference sequence). The CDR3 spells CATSRDLASSGNQPQHF. CDR3 coding DNA: TGTGCCACCAGCAGAGATCTTGCCTCCTCGGGCAATCAGCCCCAGCATTTT.

This chain links TRBV7-3 with TRBJ2-5, with TRBD1 as a possible D gene (5 bases). Germline CDR1 is SGHTA and CDR2 is FQGTGA. The V and J ends lost 5 bases and 6 bases respectively, with 19 bases between them. The CDR3 extends over 15 amino acids. CDR3 amino acids: CASSEMGQGAKTQYF. The CDR3 coding sequence is TGTGCCAGCAGCGAGATGGGGCAGGGTGCGAAGACCCAGTACTTC.

The rearrangement links TRBV7-9 to TRBJ2-2; 7 nucleotides agree with TRBD1. The trim removed 6 bases at V and 5 bases at J, leaving 9 bases unmatched. The CDR3 consists of 15 residues. In germline, CDR1 is SEHNR, CDR2 FQNEAQ (reference sequence). CDR3 region: CASRFDRAGTGELFF. The CDR3 region has the DNA TGTGCCAGCAGGTTCGACAGGGCTGGAACCGGGGAGCTGTTTTTT.

This rearrangement joins TRBV3-1 to TRBJ2-4, with TRBD1 identical over 7 bases. V gave up 1 base and J gave up 7 bases; unmatched junction bases: 1. Germline V gives CDR1 LGHDT, CDR2 YNNKEL (reference sequence). The CDR3 spans 13 residues. The CDR3 DNA reads TGTGCCAGCAGCCAAGCACAGGGGAACATTCAGTACTTC. Amino acids: CASSQAQGNIQYF.

The chain recombines TRBV9 with TRBJ1-2; no clear D gene. CDR3 size: 13 residues. The germline V and J ends were trimmed by 0 bases and 7 bases, with 10 bases remaining between them. Germline V gene data show CDR1 as SGDLS and CDR2 as YYNGEE. The CDR3 region is CASSVVGQGGYTF. CDR3 DNA sequence: TGTGCCAGCAGCGTAGTAGGTCAAGGTGGCTACACCTTC.

The chain carries TRBV20-1 and TRBJ2-5; D tentatively reads TRBD1 or TRBD2 (7 bases each). Deletions cut 0 bases from V and 5 bases from J, with 16 bases between. CDR1 and CDR2 from the germline V gene are DFQATT and SNEGSKA (reference sequence). CDR3 length: 15 amino acids. The CDR3 DNA reads as TGCAGTGCTAGAGATCCCCAGGGGGGGCAGGAGACCCAGTACTTC. The encoded protein is CSARDPQGGQETQYF.